Here is one T cell receptor (beta chain) with its context. This entry belongs to a study of tumor-infiltrating lymphocytes in localized non-small cell lung cancer. Study context: Patients included smokers and never-smokers with various histologies, some sampled after neoadjuvant chemotherapy.

CDR3 length: 15 residues. Germline assignment: CDR1 SGHNT and CDR2 YYREEE (reference sequence). V lost 4 bases, J lost 6 bases, and 11 bases stayed unmatched. Libraries were prepared by immunoSEQ multiplex PCR; TCRdb keeps only in-frame clonotypes and omits some of them. This sample has tens of thousands of clones; 55% to 75% occur once, and the top ten carry roughly 15%. Sequenced: lung tumor tissue. The receptor was isolated from a human donor with non-small cell lung cancer. This chain links TRBV5-4 with TRBJ1-2; 8 bases fit TRBD1. CDR3 in amino acids: CASSLSGGARDGYTF. CDR3 bases: TGTGCCAGCAGCCTATCAGGGGGCGCAAGAGATGGCTACACCTTC. The variable domain in full, completed from reference TRBV5-4 and TRBJ1-2, reads ETGVTQSPTHLIKTRGQQVTLRCSSQSGHNTVSWYQQALGQGPQFIFQYYREEENGRGNFPPRFSGLQFPNYSSELNVNALELDDSALYLCASSLSGGARDGYTFGSGTRLTVV.